A selection of T cell receptor beta chains follows, all from one sample in a study of shared clonotypes between healthy human individuals. Clones were read by immunoSEQ multiplex PCR, and TCRdb kept only the in-frame ones, dropping some. This sample yields hundreds of thousands of clones, of which more than 60% are seen a single time; about 10% belongs to the top ten. The specimen sequenced was memory CD4+ T cells sorted from blood. These receptor sequences come from a man under 40 in good health. CDR3s include the opening cysteine and the closing phenylalanine or tryptophan. The D gene is left open where the match is weak. The size field is filled for only some rows; it gives once, few, many or a size class.

d_call | j_call | clone_size | v_call | cdr3_aa | cdr3_nt
. | TRBJ2-1 | few | TRBV7-9 | CASEGPDNEQFF | TGTGCCAGCGAAGGCCCAGACAATGAGCAGTTCTTC
. | TRBJ2-4 | . | TRBV6-6 | CASSSTGQNIQYF | TGTGCCAGCAGTTCGACTGGGCAAAACATTCAGTACTTC
. | TRBJ1-6 | . | TRBV5-1 | CASSLVGGGINSPLHF | TGCGCCAGCAGCTTGGTCGGTGGAGGGATCAATTCACCCCTCCACTTT
. | TRBJ2-3 | . | TRBV19 | CASSIGGVVTDTQYF | TGTGCCAGTAGTATAGGGGGAGTGGTCACAGATACGCAGTATTTT
TRBD2 | TRBJ2-7 | many | TRBV14 | CASSQLTSWDRVGLAGHEQYF | TGTGCCAGCAGCCAGCTAACCAGTTGGGACAGGGTGGGACTAGCGGGCCACGAGCAGTACTTC
. | TRBJ1-5 | once | TRBV19 | CASSILGTGQPQHF | TGTGCCAGTAGTATATTAGGTACGGGTCAGCCCCAGCATTTT
TRBD2 | TRBJ2-3 | many | TRBV5-1 | CASSLTSGDHRTQYF | TGCGCCAGCAGCTTGACTAGCGGGGACCACAGGACGCAGTATTTT
. | TRBJ1-2 | . | TRBV6-5 | CASSPRGDNNYGYTF | TGTGCCAGCAGTCCACGGGGAGATAATAACTATGGCTACACCTTC
. | TRBJ1-2 | . | TRBV28 | CASVEGRTAYGYTF | TGTGCCAGCGTTGAAGGGCGGACAGCTTATGGCTACACCTTC
TRBD1 | TRBJ1-4 | . | TRBV2 | CASRKRSGTANRREKLFF | TGTGCCAGCAGAAAGAGGTCAGGGACAGCCAATCGTCGGGAAAAACTGTTTTTT
. | TRBJ2-7 | . | TRBV5-1 | CASSRGGGASYEQYF | TGCGCCAGCAGCCGGGGAGGGGGCGCCTCCTACGAGCAGTACTTC
TRBD1 | TRBJ1-3 | . | TRBV5-1 | CASSLEQGAGNTIYF | TGCGCCAGCAGCTTGGAGCAGGGGGCTGGAAACACCATATATTTT
TRBD2 | TRBJ2-1 | . | TRBV7-2 | CASSPRLAGGHNEQFF | TGTGCCAGCAGCCCCCGACTAGCGGGAGGACACAATGAGCAGTTCTTC
. | TRBJ2-1 | . | TRBV10-3 | CAITSSGGRGYNEQFF | TGTGCCATCACCAGCAGTGGGGGGCGTGGGTATAATGAGCAGTTCTTC
. | TRBJ2-7 | few | TRBV28 | CASSLQGPAYEQYF | TGTGCCAGCAGTTTACAGGGGCCGGCCTACGAGCAGTACTTC
. | TRBJ2-5 | . | TRBV7-3 | CASSPRPGETQYF | TGTGCCAGCAGCCCCCGGCCCGGGGAGACCCAGTACTTC
. | TRBJ2-7 | . | TRBV5-4 | CASSERKGIDEQYF | TGTGCCAGCAGCGAAAGGAAAGGAATCGACGAGCAGTACTTC
. | TRBJ2-1 | . | TRBV10-1 | CASSDNFGASAEQFF | TGCGCCAGCAGTGATAATTTCGGGGCTAGCGCTGAGCAGTTCTTC
TRBD1 | TRBJ2-7 | . | TRBV5-4 | CASSDWTGDYEQYF | TGTGCCAGCAGTGATTGGACAGGGGACTACGAGCAGTACTTC
. | TRBJ2-5 | . | TRBV2 | CASSDKGLGEGTQYF | TGTGCCAGCAGTGACAAGGGGCTGGGTGAGGGGACCCAGTACTTC
TRBD1 | TRBJ2-6 | . | TRBV5-4 | CASNTGTGSSGANVLTF | TGTGCCAGCAACACCGGGACAGGGAGCTCTGGGGCCAACGTCCTGACTTTC
. | TRBJ2-2 | . | TRBV14 | CASSQESGRRSSPGELFF | TGTGCCAGCAGCCAAGAATCCGGTCGGCGGTCTAGCCCCGGGGAGCTGTTTTTT
TRBD2 | TRBJ2-5 | . | TRBV7-8 | CASSSTSGRGETQYF | TGTGCCAGCAGCTCGACTAGCGGGAGGGGAGAGACCCAGTACTTC
TRBD1 | TRBJ2-2 | few | TRBV5-1 | CASSSQGGGTAGELFF | TGCGCCAGCAGCTCACAGGGGGGAGGAACTGCCGGGGAGCTGTTTTTT
TRBD2 | TRBJ2-2 | . | TRBV5-4 | CASSLGGLAANTGELFF | TGTGCCAGCAGCTTGGGTGGACTAGCGGCGAACACCGGGGAGCTGTTTTTT
. | TRBJ2-5 | . | TRBV6-5 | CASSSRGQQETQYF | TGTGCCAGCAGTTCCCGAGGACAGCAAGAGACCCAGTACTTC
. | TRBJ1-2 | . | TRBV6-5 | CASRPTGTDGYTF | TGTGCCAGCAGACCCACAGGGACCGATGGCTACACCTTC
. | TRBJ2-2 | few | TRBV4-3 | CASSQGYSAGELFF | TGCGCCAGCAGCCAAGGGTATAGCGCCGGGGAGCTGTTTTTT
TRBD2 | TRBJ2-1 | many | TRBV7-9 | CASSLYLAGNNEQFF | TGTGCCAGCAGCTTATACTTAGCGGGTAACAATGAGCAGTTCTTC
. | TRBJ2-3 | few | TRBV2 | CASSEYQDTQYF | TGTGCCAGCAGTGAATACCAAGACACGCAGTATTTT
TRBD2 | TRBJ2-2 | . | TRBV7-2 | CASSLAGGPFRTGELFF | TGTGCCAGCAGCTTAGCGGGAGGGCCTTTTCGGACCGGGGAGCTGTTTTTT
. | TRBJ1-4 | . | TRBV10-3 | CAISGGTKGEKLFF | TGTGCCATCAGTGGGGGGACAAAGGGTGAAAAACTGTTTTTT
TRBD1 | TRBJ2-2 | . | TRBV25-1 | CASSADRDTGELFF | TGTGCCAGCAGTGCAGACAGGGACACCGGGGAGCTGTTTTTT
. | TRBJ1-2 | once | TRBV6-1 | CASRIQDGYGYTF | TGTGCCAGCAGAATACAGGACGGATATGGCTACACCTTC
. | TRBJ1-1 | . | TRBV19 | CASSISDYTEAFF | TGTGCCAGTAGTATATCGGACTACACTGAAGCTTTCTTT
TRBD1 | TRBJ1-5 | . | TRBV19 | CASTAGTGSNQPQHF | TGTGCCAGTACCGCCGGGACAGGTAGCAATCAGCCCCAGCATTTT